Sequencing of this T cell receptor beta chain was carried out in a study of blood T cell repertoires in COVID-19. Original handling: For nucleated cells, counts were estimated from reference gene primer amplification. The method was immunoSEQ multiplex PCR; TCRdb's version includes in-frame clones alone and lacks a portion of them. V, J and clone size reflect that table, while D and trimming were determined from the DNA. The table has under 80,000 clones, 83% seen once; the top ten hold 35% to 50%. The sample comprised peripheral blood. The sequence was obtained from a man aged 80 or over with acute or convalescent COVID-19.

CDR3 in amino acids: CASSLSDRVPYNSPLHF. The DNA for the CDR3 is TGTGCCAGCAGTTTATCGGACAGGGTACCCTATAATTCACCCCTCCACTTT. The chain combines TRBV27 with TRBJ1-6; 8 bases fit TRBD1. Looked up from germline, CDR1 is MNHEY and CDR2 is SMNVEV (reference sequence). This CDR3 contains 17 residues. J was trimmed by 2 bases and V by 0 bases; bases with no gene match: 3.